A selection of T cell receptor beta chains follows, all from one sample in a study of tumor-infiltrating lymphocytes in primary liver carcinoma. TCRdb itself ran the multiplex PCR reads through MiXCR, one entry per CDR3 protein. The sample yields about 97,000 distinct CDR3 sequences, more than 65% seen once. Sequencing was performed on liver tumor tissue from sampling region 2. These receptors were taken from a woman between 55 and 75 years old with primary liver carcinoma and hepatitis B virus infection. CDR3s include the opening cysteine and the closing phenylalanine or tryptophan.

j_call,v_call,cdr3_aa
TRBJ1-2,TRBV11-2,CAGSPQREERGYTF
TRBJ2-7,TRBV6-1,CASIESREQYF
TRBJ1-1,TRBV28,CASHSVVWTEVFF
TRBJ2-6,TRBV4-1,CTSASHRVSGANVLTF
TRBJ1-3,TRBV11-2,CASSLGLGLRNTIYF
TRBJ2-6,TRBV29-1,CSAGTVGDTGANVLTF
TRBJ1-5,TRBV28,CASSLSGGESQPQHF
TRBJ2-3,TRBV11-2,CAGNLGGLTYTSDTQYF
TRBJ2-1,TRBV12-3/TRBV12-4,CASGGGKYNEQFF
TRBJ1-2,TRBV29-1,CSVYANYGYIF
TRBJ2-5,TRBV28,CTSSPPHGGRETQYF
TRBJ1-6,TRBV12-3/TRBV12-4,CARSFGQGVSPLHF
TRBJ2-5,TRBV11-2,CASSLRHGDKYF
TRBJ1-3,TRBV4-2,CASSQAGVTSGNTIYF
TRBJ1-2,TRBV29-1,CSVEVVSGQGNYGYTF
TRBJ1-2,TRBV11-2,CASNIGTEYGYTF
TRBJ1-4,TRBV20-1,CSARGDRVEKLFF
TRBJ1-1,TRBV29-1,CSVEGGRVEAFF
TRBJ1-2,TRBV6-6,CVSSSAGEAAQIYGYTF
TRBJ1-1,TRBV20-1,CSASFSSGVQGNTEAFF
TRBJ1-1,TRBV6-6,CASSHRPSMYTEAFF
TRBJ2-7,TRBV5-1,CASRGDLRGEQYF
TRBJ2-7,TRBV29-1,CSMGVTYEQYF
TRBJ2-5,TRBV29-1,CSIDRGDETQYF
TRBJ2-3,TRBV4-2,CASSQYGSTDTQCF
TRBJ2-5,TRBV30,CAWRRGQSPVQETQYF
TRBJ1-4,TRBV4-1,CASGQVKNRGDSNEKLFF
TRBJ2-6,TRBV6-1,CASSEQGAGANVLTF
TRBJ2-1,TRBV29-1,CSYAGTSGSDEQFF
TRBJ2-7,TRBV5-1,CVSSSRTSVGHEQYF
TRBJ1-1,TRBV6-2/TRBV6-3,CASRGTVNTEAFF
TRBJ2-7,TRBV29-1,CSDEQGPHEQYF
TRBJ2-7,TRBV6-6,CASTWDSPVSYEQHF
TRBJ1-1,TRBV11-2,CGSSLGEATGEAFF
TRBJ2-7,TRBV5-1,CASSSGFSYEQYF
TRBJ2-5,TRBV28,CASSFVASGHQETQYF
TRBJ1-6,TRBV7-8,CASCVRQGPSSPLHF
TRBJ2-1,TRBV10-3,CVTGLAGGLGRNEQFF
TRBJ2-5,TRBV7-9,CASSLVSETQYF
TRBJ2-3,TRBV11-2,CANSQGLSTDRQYF
TRBJ1-2,TRBV6-6,CASSLTGNNYGYTF
TRBJ2-3,TRBV12-3/TRBV12-4,CASLWREKSTDTQYF
TRBJ2-5,TRBV4-1,CASSQDLGDWETQYF
TRBJ2-1,TRBV4-2,CASSHPERAHNEQFF
TRBJ1-4,TRBV28,CASSPPPHFPGQPKLFF
TRBJ1-5,TRBV28,CASSFTGGPTQHF
TRBJ1-6,TRBV6-5,CASSHPQGLRADSPLHF
TRBJ1-1,TRBV10-2,CASSEFLNTEAFF
TRBJ2-1,TRBV28,CASSLYGGRGSYNEQFF
TRBJ2-7,TRBV30,CAWTLRDRGLYEQYF
TRBJ1-5,TRBV4-2,CVSSQGAAATFNQPQHF
TRBJ1-1,TRBV28,CASSLGTGLSEAFF